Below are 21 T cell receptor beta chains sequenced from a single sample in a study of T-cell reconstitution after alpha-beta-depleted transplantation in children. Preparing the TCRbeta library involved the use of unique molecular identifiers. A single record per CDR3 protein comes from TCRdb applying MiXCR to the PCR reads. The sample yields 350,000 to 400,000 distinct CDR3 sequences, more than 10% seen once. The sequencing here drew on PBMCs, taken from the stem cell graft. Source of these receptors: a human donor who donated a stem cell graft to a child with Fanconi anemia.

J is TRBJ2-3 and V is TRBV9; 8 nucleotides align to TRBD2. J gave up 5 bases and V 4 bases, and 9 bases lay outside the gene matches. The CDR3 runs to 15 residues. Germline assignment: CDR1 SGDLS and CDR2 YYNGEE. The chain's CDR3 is CASSIAAGEGDTQYF. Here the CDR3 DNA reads TGTGCCAGCAGCATTGCAGCGGGGGAGGGAGATACGCAGTATTTT.

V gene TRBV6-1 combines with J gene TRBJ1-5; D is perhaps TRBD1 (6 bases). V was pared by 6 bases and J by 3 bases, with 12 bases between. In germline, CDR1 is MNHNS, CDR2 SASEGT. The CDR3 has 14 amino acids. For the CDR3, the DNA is TGTGCCAGCAGCGAAACAGGGAACAATCAGCCCCAGCATTTT. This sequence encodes CASSETGNNQPQHF.

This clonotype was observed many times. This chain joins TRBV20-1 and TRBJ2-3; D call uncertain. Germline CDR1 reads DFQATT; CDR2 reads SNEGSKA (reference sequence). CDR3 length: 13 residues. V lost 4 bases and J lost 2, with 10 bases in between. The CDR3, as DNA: TGCAGTGCTATCGCGGAATACACAGATACGCAGTATTTT. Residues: CSAIAEYTDTQYF.

DNA for the CDR3: TGTGCCAGCAGCTTAGGACCCCGGGGAAATAACAATCAGCCCCAGCATTTT. It yields the protein CASSLGPRGNNNQPQHF. The chain uses TRBV7-2 and TRBJ1-5; D is unresolved. The CDR3 has 17 residues. Germline loops: CDR1 SGHTA, CDR2 FQGNSA. V lost 1 base to trimming and J lost 3 bases, with 16 bases between them.

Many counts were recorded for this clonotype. CDR3 nucleotide sequence: TGTGCCAGCACCTCGGACAGGGCAACCAATGAGCAGTTCTTC. Its protein product is CASTSDRATNEQFF. The chain links TRBV28 to TRBJ2-1; 8 nucleotides match TRBD1. The CDR3 covers 14 residues. V trimming: 7 bases; J trimming: 6 bases; junction bases outside the gene matches: 8. In germline, CDR1 is MDHEN, CDR2 SYDVKM.

The CDR3 here is CASKGAAWWPEQFF. The CDR3 DNA reads as TGTGCCAGCAAAGGGGCGGCTTGGTGGCCTGAGCAGTTCTTC. The chain has TRBV6-1 and TRBJ2-1, with D perhaps TRBD1 (5 bases). This CDR3 is built from 14 residues. Trimming pared 7 bases from V and 9 bases from J, leaving 19 bases between. Germline loops: CDR1 MNHNS, CDR2 SASEGT.

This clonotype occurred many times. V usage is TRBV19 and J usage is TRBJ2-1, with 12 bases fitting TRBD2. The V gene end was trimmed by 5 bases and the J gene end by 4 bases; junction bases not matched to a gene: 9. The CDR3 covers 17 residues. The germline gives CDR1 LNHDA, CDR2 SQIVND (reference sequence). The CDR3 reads CASSHQGTSGPYNEQFF. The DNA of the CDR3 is TGTGCCAGTAGTCATCAGGGGACTAGCGGGCCATACAATGAGCAGTTCTTC.

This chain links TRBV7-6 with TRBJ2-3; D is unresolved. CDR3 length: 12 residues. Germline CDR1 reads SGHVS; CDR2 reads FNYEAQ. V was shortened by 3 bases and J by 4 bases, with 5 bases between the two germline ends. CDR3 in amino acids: CASSFVADTQYF. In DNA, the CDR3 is TGTGCCAGCAGCTTTGTCGCAGATACGCAGTATTTT.

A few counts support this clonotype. CDR3 DNA sequence: TGCAGTGCTAGTTCCCGGGGGAGCTACAATGAGCAGTTCTTC. Its translation is CSASSRGSYNEQFF. The chain employs TRBV20-1 and TRBJ2-1, with TRBD2 as a possible D gene (6 bases). This CDR3 comprises 14 residues. V was cut by 3 bases and J by 3 bases, with 12 bases left in between. Germline CDR1 DFQATT, CDR2 SNEGSKA (reference sequence).

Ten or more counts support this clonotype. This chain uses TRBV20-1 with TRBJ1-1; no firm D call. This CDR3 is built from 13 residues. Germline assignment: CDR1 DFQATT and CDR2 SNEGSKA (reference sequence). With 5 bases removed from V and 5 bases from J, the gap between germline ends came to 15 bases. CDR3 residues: CSAPQAHGTEAFF. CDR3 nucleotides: TGCAGTGCTCCCCAGGCCCACGGGACTGAAGCTTTCTTT.

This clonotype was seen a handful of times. This chain's CDR3 is CASSDRTGYNEQFF. The CDR3 coding sequence is TGCGCCAGCAGTGATAGGACGGGCTACAATGAGCAGTTCTTC. V is TRBV10-1 and J is TRBJ2-1; D not certain. The CDR3 totals 14 residues. V lost 3 bases and J 3 bases, leaving 9 bases between the germline ends. CDR1 is WNHNN and CDR2 is SYGVQD in the germline V gene (reference sequence).

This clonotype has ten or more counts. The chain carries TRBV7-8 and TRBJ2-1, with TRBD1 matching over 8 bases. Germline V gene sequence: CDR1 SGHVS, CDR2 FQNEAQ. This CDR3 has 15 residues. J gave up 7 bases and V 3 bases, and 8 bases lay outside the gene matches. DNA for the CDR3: TGTGCCAGCAGCTTCAGACAGGGGAGTATGAATGAGCAGTTCTTC. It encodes CASSFRQGSMNEQFF.

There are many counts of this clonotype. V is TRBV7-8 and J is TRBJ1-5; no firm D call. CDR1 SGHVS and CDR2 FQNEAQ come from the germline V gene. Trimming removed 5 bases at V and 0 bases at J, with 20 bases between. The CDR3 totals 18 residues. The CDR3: CASSPLASTPNSNQPQHF. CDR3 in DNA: TGTGCCAGCAGCCCCCTCGCATCGACTCCTAATAGCAATCAGCCCCAGCATTTT.

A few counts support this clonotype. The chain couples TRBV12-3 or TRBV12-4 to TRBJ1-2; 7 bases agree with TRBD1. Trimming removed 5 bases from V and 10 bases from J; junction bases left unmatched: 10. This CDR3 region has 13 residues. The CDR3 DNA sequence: TGTGCCAGCAGTGCCCGTGGGGACAGCTTCTACACCTTC. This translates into CASSARGDSFYTF.

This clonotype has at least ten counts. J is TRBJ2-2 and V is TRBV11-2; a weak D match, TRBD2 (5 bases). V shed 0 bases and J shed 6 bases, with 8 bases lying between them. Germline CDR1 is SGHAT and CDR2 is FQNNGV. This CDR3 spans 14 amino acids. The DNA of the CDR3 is TGTGCCAGCAGCTTAGAGTTTAGCGCCGGGGAGCTGTTTTTT. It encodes CASSLEFSAGELFF.

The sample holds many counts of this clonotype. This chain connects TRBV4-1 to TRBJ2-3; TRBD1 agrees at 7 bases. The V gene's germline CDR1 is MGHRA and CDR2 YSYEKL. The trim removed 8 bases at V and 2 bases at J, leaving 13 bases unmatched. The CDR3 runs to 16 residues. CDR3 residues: CASGTSGTEDTDTQYF. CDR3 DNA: TGCGCCAGCGGTACCTCCGGGACAGAAGACACAGATACGCAGTATTTT.

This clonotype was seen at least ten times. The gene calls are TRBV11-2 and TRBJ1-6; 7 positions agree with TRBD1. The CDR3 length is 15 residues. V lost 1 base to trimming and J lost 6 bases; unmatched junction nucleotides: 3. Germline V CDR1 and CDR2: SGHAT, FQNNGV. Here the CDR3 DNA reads TGTGCCAGCAGCTTAGTCCGGGACAGTAATTCACCCCTCCACTTT. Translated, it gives CASSLVRDSNSPLHF.

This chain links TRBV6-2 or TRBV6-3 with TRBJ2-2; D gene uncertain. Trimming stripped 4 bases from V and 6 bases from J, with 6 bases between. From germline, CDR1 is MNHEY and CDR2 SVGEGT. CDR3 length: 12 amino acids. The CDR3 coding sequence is TGTGCCAGCAGTTTACACCCCGGGGAGCTGTTTTTT. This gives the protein CASSLHPGELFF.

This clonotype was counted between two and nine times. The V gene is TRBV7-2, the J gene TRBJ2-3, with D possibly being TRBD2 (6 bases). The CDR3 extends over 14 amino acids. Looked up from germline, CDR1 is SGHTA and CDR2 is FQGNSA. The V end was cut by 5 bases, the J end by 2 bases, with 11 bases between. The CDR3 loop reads CASSPRDFTDTQYF. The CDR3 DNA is TGTGCCAGCAGCCCCCGGGACTTCACAGATACGCAGTATTTT.

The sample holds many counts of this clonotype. Here the CDR3 DNA reads TGTGCCAGCAGCTTGGACAGGGTAAATCAGCCCCAGCATTTT. It is translated as CASSLDRVNQPQHF. The chain links TRBV7-2 to TRBJ1-5, with 8 bases identical to TRBD1. The CDR3 spans 14 residues. Germline assignment: CDR1 SGHTA and CDR2 FQGNSA. With V trimmed by 3 bases and J by 4 bases, 2 bases remained unmatched. Combining the CDR3 with reference TRBV7-2 and TRBJ1-5 gives the whole variable domain GAGVSQSPSNKVTEKGKDVELRCDPISGHTALYWYRQSLGQGLEFLIYFQGNSAPDKSGLPSDRFSAERTGGSVSTLTIQRTQQEDSAVYLCASSLDRVNQPQHFGDGTRLSIL.

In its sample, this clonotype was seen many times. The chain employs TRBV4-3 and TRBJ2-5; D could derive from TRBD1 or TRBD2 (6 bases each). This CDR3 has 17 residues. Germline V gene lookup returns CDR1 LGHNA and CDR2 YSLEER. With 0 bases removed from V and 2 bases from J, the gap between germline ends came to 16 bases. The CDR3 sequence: CASSQDWGLAGQETQYF. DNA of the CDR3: TGCGCCAGCAGCCAAGATTGGGGGCTCGCGGGGCAAGAGACCCAGTACTTC.